This T cell receptor beta chain was profiled in a study of T cell repertoires in cytomegalovirus infection. Turning to the study itself: As its CMV epitopes, the study selected recently identified HLA-C-restricted and well-studied HLA-B-restricted targets. Signatures in public TCR beta sequences pointed to both CMV infection and matching HLA type. General study findings and limits: Across the ex vivo response, the dominant clonotypes were HLA-C-restricted CMV-specific TCR beta clonotypes. Using cumulative public TCR beta family frequency, the authors identified those who carried CMV together with the relevant HLA.

From the reads, TCRdb called clonotypes with MiXCR, one entry per CDR3 protein. The table records fewer than 350,000 distinct CDR3 sequences, about 27% of them present only once. The germline V gene encodes CDR1 SNHLY and CDR2 FYNNEI. V was shortened by 8 bases and J by 2 bases, with 16 bases between the two germline ends. CDR3 size: 14 residues. This clonotype has ten or more counts. Its antigen remains unidentified. This chain links TRBV2 with TRBJ2-7; weak D call: TRBD2 (6 bases). This sequence was found in a human donor in good health (CMV status not recorded). Some clones in this sample may be carry-over from other donors' samples. Sequencing used cultured PBMCs, obtained from culture after CMV antigen stimulation. CDR3: CASDPGLPPYEQYF. The DNA for the CDR3 is TGTGCCAGCGACCCGGGACTCCCTCCCTACGAGCAGTACTTC.